This TCR beta chain was identified in a study of technical replicates of blood from a handful of donors. CDR3 length equals 16 residues. V lost 5 bases, J lost 0 bases, and 6 bases stayed unmatched. Germline loops: CDR1 SEHNR, CDR2 FQNEAQ (reference sequence). Only in-frame clones appear in the TCRdb table, and some are missing; sequencing was by immunoSEQ multiplex PCR. This table has 90,000 to 100,000 clones, more than 90% appearing once. What was sequenced was T cells isolated from PBMCs. The chain carries TRBV7-9 and TRBJ1-4; 7 bases map to TRBD1. This receptor was identified in a human donor in good health. The CDR3 reads CASSPGTATTNEKLFF. Written as DNA, the CDR3 is TGTGCCAGCAGCCCCGGGACAGCCACAACTAATGAAAAACTGTTTTTT.